Below are 9 T cell receptor beta chains sequenced from a single sample in a study of shared clonotypes between healthy human individuals. Using immunoSEQ multiplex PCR, the repertoire was profiled, and TCRdb retains in-frame clones only, with some absent. This table holds millions of clones, about 92% found once. Sequencing was performed on naive CD4+ T cells sorted from blood. Subset indicated: CD45RA+ positively selected. The receptor source for this set is a man between 18 and 35 years old in good health.

As to this clone: A read error is possible here, since a much larger clone lies one base away. The chain joins TRBV4-1 to TRBJ2-7, with a tentative D call TRBD2 (6 bases). Germline CDR1 MGHRA, CDR2 YSYEKL. This CDR3 is built from 14 residues. The V and J ends lost 4 bases and 4 bases respectively, with 14 bases between them. The CDR3 DNA follows: TGCGCCAGCAGCCGGACTAACGGGATGTACGAGCAGTACTTC. It encodes CASSRTNGMYEQYF.

The chain employs TRBV13 and TRBJ2-7; the match to TRBD2 covers 7 bases. The CDR3 contains 14 residues. Germline assignment: CDR1 PRHDT and CDR2 FYEKMQ (reference sequence). V lost 5 bases to trimming and J lost 6 bases; unmatched junction nucleotides: 10. The CDR3 spells CASSQRRGLGEQYF. The CDR3 DNA follows: TGTGCCAGCAGCCAGAGGCGGGGGTTGGGCGAGCAGTACTTC.

Details on this clone: The same CDR3 arises from other DNA sequences in this sample as well. The chain carries TRBV2 and TRBJ1-5; D is undetermined. CDR3 length: 15 amino acids. Trimming took off 3 bases at V and 2 bases at J, with 11 bases between the two ends. Germline assignment: CDR1 SNHLY and CDR2 FYNNEI. The CDR3 DNA follows: TGTGCCAGCAGTGAGGGCCAAGTGGGCAATCAGCCCCAGCATTTT. It translates to CASSEGQVGNQPQHF.

DNA of the CDR3: TGTGCCAGCAGCTTAGTATGGACGGAAAATGAAAAACTGTTTTTT. Its translation: CASSLVWTENEKLFF. This sequence joins TRBV7-2 and TRBJ1-4; unclear D gene. Germline V gene sequence: CDR1 SGHTA, CDR2 FQGNSA. The V end was cut by 1 base, the J end by 5 bases, with 11 bases between. The CDR3 contains 15 residues.

The rearrangement joins TRBV5-1 to TRBJ2-1; 9 bases match TRBD2. The ends lost 5 bases at V and 6 bases at J; junction bases unmatched: 6. The CDR3 length is 14 residues. Germline CDR1 is SGHRS and CDR2 is YFSETQ. The CDR3 DNA follows: TGCGCCAGCAGATCATTAGCGGGAGTCAATGAGCAGTTCTTC. This codes for CASRSLAGVNEQFF. The whole variable domain, filled in from reference TRBV5-1 and TRBJ2-1, reads KAGVTQTPRYLIKTRGQQVTLSCSPISGHRSVSWYQQTPGQGLQFLFEYFSETQRNKGNFPGRFSGRQFSNSRSEMNVSTLELGDSALYLCASRSLAGVNEQFFGPGTRLTVL.

About this clone: The same CDR3 can be traced to other DNA sequences in this sample. The chain couples TRBV7-6 to TRBJ2-5; 7 bases agree with TRBD1. The J segment lost 5 bases and the V segment lost 5 bases, leaving 2 bases of the junction unmatched. The length of the CDR3 is 12 residues. The germline V gene has CDR1 SGHVS and CDR2 FNYEAQ. CDR3 residues: CASSLRGETQYF. CDR3 sequence (DNA): TGTGCCAGCAGCCTCAGGGGGGAGACCCAGTACTTC.

J is TRBJ1-5 and V is TRBV6-1; tentatively, D is TRBD1 (5 bases). CDR3 length: 14 residues. Trimming left V 3 bases short and J 5 bases short, with 11 bases between. Looked up from germline, CDR1 is MNHNS and CDR2 is SASEGT. CDR3 DNA sequence: TGTGCCAGCAGTGACCAGGGAACGTATCAGCCCCAGCATTTT. It is translated as CASSDQGTYQPQHF.

The CDR3 DNA sequence: TGTGCCATCAGTGAGATCCAGGGAACAGATACGCAGTATTTT. Protein sequence: CAISEIQGTDTQYF. This chain uses TRBV10-3 with TRBJ2-3; weak D call: TRBD1 (5 bases). The CDR3 length is 14 residues. CDR1 is ENHRY and CDR2 is SYGVKD in the germline V gene. Trimming took off 2 bases at V and 3 bases at J, with 9 bases between the two ends.

The chain combines TRBV4-1 with TRBJ2-5; maybe TRBD2 (6 bases). The CDR3 extends over 18 amino acids. The germline V gene has CDR1 MGHRA and CDR2 YSYEKL. The germline V and J ends were trimmed by 2 bases and 1 base, with 20 bases remaining between them. DNA of the CDR3: TGCGCCAGCAGCCAAAGCACCCTTCGGCGGGGCCTCCAAGAGACCCAGTACTTC. This codes for CASSQSTLRRGLQETQYF.